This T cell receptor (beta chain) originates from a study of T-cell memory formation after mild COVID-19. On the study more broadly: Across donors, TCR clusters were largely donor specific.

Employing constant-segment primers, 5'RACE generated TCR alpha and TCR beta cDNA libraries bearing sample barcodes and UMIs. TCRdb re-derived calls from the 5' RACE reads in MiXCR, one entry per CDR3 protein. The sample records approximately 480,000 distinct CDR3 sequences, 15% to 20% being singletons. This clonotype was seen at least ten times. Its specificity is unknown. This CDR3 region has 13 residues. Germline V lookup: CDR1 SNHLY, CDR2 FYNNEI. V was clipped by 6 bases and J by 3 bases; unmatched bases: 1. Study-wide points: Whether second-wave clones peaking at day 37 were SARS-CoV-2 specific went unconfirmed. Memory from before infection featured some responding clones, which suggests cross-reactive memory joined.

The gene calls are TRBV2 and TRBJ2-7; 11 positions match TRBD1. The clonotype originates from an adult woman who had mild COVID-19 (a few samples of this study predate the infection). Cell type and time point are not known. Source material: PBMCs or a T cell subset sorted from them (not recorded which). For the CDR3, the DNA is TGTGCCAGCAGGGGACAGGGGGTCTACGAGCAGTACTTC. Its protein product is CASRGQGVYEQYF. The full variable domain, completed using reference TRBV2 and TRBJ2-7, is EPEVTQTPSHQVTQMGQEVILRCVPISNHLYFYWYRQILGQKVEFLVSFYNNEISEKSEIFDDQFSVERPDGSNFTLKIRSTKLEDSAMYFCASRGQGVYEQYFGPGTRLTVT.